One and the same sample provided the 18 T cell receptor beta chains below, sequenced in a study of neurological immune-mediated disorders. This sample's time point: longitudinal time-point 3. TCRdb processed the 5' RACE reads anew with MiXCR; each CDR3 protein has one entry. The sample has 45,000 to 60,000 distinct CDR3 sequences; roughly 13% are singletons. The sequencing input was PBMCs. The receptors shown here come from a male donor with HTLV-1-associated myelopathy (HAM/TSP).

The chain has TRBV20-1 and TRBJ2-3, with 9 bases that match TRBD2. The CDR3 has 13 amino acids. V gave up 3 bases and J gave up 6 bases; unmatched junction bases: 4. Germline V gene sequence: CDR1 DFQATT, CDR2 SNEGSKA (reference sequence). The DNA for the CDR3 is TGCAGTGCTAGGGGGACTAGCTGGGATACGCAGTATTTT. Translating it yields CSARGTSWDTQYF.

This rearrangement joins TRBV6-5 to TRBJ2-1; 10 nucleotides line up with TRBD2. V gave up 6 bases and J gave up 1 base; unmatched junction bases: 12. There are 18 residues in the CDR3. Germline CDR1 MNHEY, CDR2 SVGAGI. Written as DNA, the CDR3 is TGTGCCAGCAGGGGAACGTTGACTAGCGGGTCGTCCTACAATGAGCAGTTCTTC. Protein sequence: CASRGTLTSGSSYNEQFF.

This clonotype was seen many times. This rearrangement joins TRBV9 to TRBJ1-1, with D possibly matching TRBD1 (5 bases). This CDR3 comprises 16 residues. Germline CDR1 and CDR2: SGDLS and YYNGEE. Trimming removed 4 bases at V and 1 base at J, with 17 bases between. Written as DNA, the CDR3 is TGTGCCAGCAGCCCGCACCCCCCAGGGACGAACACTGAAGCTTTCTTT. Its translation is CASSPHPPGTNTEAFF.

This clonotype has at least ten counts. The CDR3 region has the DNA TGCAGTGCCGGACTAGCGGAGAACACCGGGGAGCTGTTTTTT. Translation gives CSAGLAENTGELFF. The chain employs TRBV20-1 and TRBJ2-2; 10 positions agree with TRBD2. V lost 6 bases, J lost 1 base, and 2 bases stayed unmatched. Germline V gives CDR1 DFQATT, CDR2 SNEGSKA (reference sequence). The CDR3 totals 14 residues.

This clonotype was counted ten times or more. The chain is built from TRBV7-2 and TRBJ1-5; D call uncertain. Trimming stripped 6 bases from V and 4 bases from J, with 10 bases between. The CDR3 has 13 residues. From germline, CDR1 is SGHTA and CDR2 FQGNSA. CDR3 residues: CASRPDGNQPQHF. CDR3 DNA: TGTGCCAGCAGACCGGACGGAAATCAGCCCCAGCATTTT.

This clonotype was recorded at least ten times. The V call is TRBV6-2 or TRBV6-3, the J call TRBJ2-7; D is unresolved. The germline V and J ends were trimmed by 3 bases and 6 bases, with 3 bases remaining between them. Germline V gene data show CDR1 as MNHEY and CDR2 as SVGEGT. The length of the CDR3 is 10 residues. The CDR3 sequence: CASSYGEQYF. For the CDR3, the DNA is TGTGCCAGCAGTTATGGCGAGCAGTACTTC.

This clonotype was counted ten times or more. This sequence joins TRBV4-3 and TRBJ1-6; possibly TRBD1 for D (6 bases). The V gene's germline CDR1 is LGHNA and CDR2 YSLEER. The CDR3 totals 15 residues. V gave up 0 bases and J gave up 7 bases, with 10 bases separating them. The DNA for the CDR3 is TGCGCCAGCAGCCAAGATCGCGGACAGAATTCACCCCTCCACTTT. Residues: CASSQDRGQNSPLHF.

This clonotype was detected many times. The chain couples TRBV5-1 to TRBJ2-7; 7 bases agree with TRBD2. The CDR3 is 14 amino acids. Germline V gives CDR1 SGHRS, CDR2 YFSETQ. With V trimmed by 1 base and J by 0 bases, 1 base remained unmatched. The CDR3 nucleotides are TGCGCCAGCAGCTTGTCTAGCGGCTCCTACGAGCAGTACTTC. Amino acids: CASSLSSGSYEQYF.

In its sample, this clonotype was seen many times. The chain employs TRBV20-1 and TRBJ1-1; D not certain. The CDR3 length is 15 residues. Germline V gene lookup returns CDR1 DFQATT and CDR2 SNEGSKA (reference sequence). V shed 3 bases and J shed 0 bases, with 14 bases lying between them. CDR3 protein: CSARDLRRVNTEAFF. The CDR3 DNA is TGCAGTGCTAGGGACCTCCGACGTGTGAACACTGAAGCTTTCTTT.

This clonotype was seen repeatedly, ten times or more. V and J are TRBV12-3 or TRBV12-4 and TRBJ1-2; 9 bases fit TRBD1. The V gene end was trimmed by 5 bases and the J gene end by 3 bases; junction bases not matched to a gene: 7. The CDR3 is 15 residues long. The CDR3 spells CASSPRTGVDYGYTF. The CDR3 coding sequence is TGTGCCAGCAGTCCCCGGACAGGGGTGGACTATGGCTACACCTTC.

This clonotype came up many times. This sequence joins TRBV30 and TRBJ1-2; possible D gene TRBD1, 6 bases. CDR3 length: 16 residues. From germline, CDR1 is GTSNPN and CDR2 SVGIG (reference sequence). Trimming stripped 7 bases from V and 6 bases from J, with 27 bases between. The DNA of the CDR3 is TGTGCCTCCTCCCCCGGGACACCAACCCACCGAGATGGCTACACCTTC. The encoded protein is CASSPGTPTHRDGYTF.

This clonotype was seen at least ten times. This sequence joins TRBV5-1 and TRBJ1-1; 10 bases are shared with TRBD1. The germline gives CDR1 SGHRS, CDR2 YFSETQ. Unmatched junction bases numbered 10, after V lost 3 bases and J lost 5 bases. The CDR3 is 16 residues long. CDR3 loop: CASSWGQGTTTTEAFF. In DNA, the CDR3 is TGCGCCAGCAGCTGGGGACAGGGGACGACTACTACTGAAGCTTTCTTT.

This clonotype was picked up many times. V is TRBV28 and J is TRBJ2-3, with D hard to call. CDR3 length equals 15 residues. The ends were cut back, 2 bases at V and 1 base at J, with 10 bases in the middle. Germline CDR1 MDHEN, CDR2 SYDVKM. CDR3 region: CASSLPGRGTDTQYF. In DNA form, the CDR3 reads TGTGCCAGCAGTTTACCGGGTCGTGGCACAGATACGCAGTATTTT.

Many counts were recorded for this clonotype. The genes are TRBV29-1 and TRBJ2-1; the D is unclear. CDR3 length: 14 residues. Germline loops: CDR1 SQVTM, CDR2 ANQGSEA. The CDR3 region has the DNA TGCAGTTTATTCGACCGATCCACCTACAATGAGCAGTTCTTC. This translates into CSLFDRSTYNEQFF.

Details on this clonotype: With a much larger clone just one base away, this may be a read error. The chain is built from TRBV5-1 and TRBJ1-2, with unresolved D. Germline V gene data show CDR1 as SGHRS and CDR2 as YFSETQ. Trimming took off 0 bases at V and 4 bases at J, with 10 bases between the two ends. The CDR3 sequence is 14 residues long. The DNA for the CDR3 is TGCGCCAGCAGCTTGGGCGCAGTTAGCTATGGCTACACCTTC. Its protein is CASSLGAVSYGYTF.

This clonotype was counted at least ten times. The gene calls are TRBV4-3 and TRBJ1-5; maybe TRBD1 (6 bases). V was shortened by 0 bases and J by 0 bases, with 15 bases between the two germline ends. The CDR3 totals 18 residues. Germline loops: CDR1 LGHNA, CDR2 YSLEER. The CDR3 DNA sequence: TGCGCCAGCAGCCAAGATCTGGGGGCCCCAACTAGCAATCAGCCCCAGCATTTT. Translation gives CASSQDLGAPTSNQPQHF.

The chain recombines TRBV11-2 with TRBJ2-3; 12 bases align to TRBD2. CDR3 length: 20 residues. Per germline, CDR1 SGHAT and CDR2 FQNNGV. V lost 1 base and J lost 0; bases outside the gene matches: 11. The CDR3 spells CASSLVRLAGGPRSTDTQYF. The CDR3 DNA reads TGTGCCAGCAGCTTAGTTCGGCTAGCGGGGGGGCCCCGGAGCACAGATACGCAGTATTTT.

This clonotype occurred many times. The genes are TRBV11-2 and TRBJ2-6; the D gene could be TRBD1 or TRBD2 (6 bases each). V lost 1 base and J 4 bases, leaving 11 bases between the germline ends. CDR1 SGHAT and CDR2 FQNNGV come from the germline V gene. The CDR3 has 16 residues. CDR3 bases: TGTGCCAGCAGCTTAGCGGGGGCGCGGGGGGCCAACGTCCTGACTTTC. Its translation is CASSLAGARGANVLTF.